A selection of T cell receptor beta chains follows, all from one sample in a study of beta chain features in type 1 diabetes. The assay was immunoSEQ multiplex PCR, and TCRdb's table has in-frame clones only and misses some. The sample holds approximately 380,000 clones; more than 13% are singletons and the top ten take roughly 0.019%. The sequencing sample was made of naive CD4+ T cells from blood. Receptor source: a woman aged 18-29 years in good health. The CDR3 runs from the conserved cysteine through the conserved F or W. D genes are given only for firm matches. Clone size is shown for a subset of rows, as once, few, many or a class of expanded clone.

j_call clone_size v_call d_call cdr3_nt cdr3_aa
TRBJ2-7 - TRBV25-1 TRBD2 TGTGCCAGCAGTCCAGCGGGAGACGAGCAGTACTTC CASSPAGDEQYF
TRBJ2-1 - TRBV9 TRBD2 TGTGCCAGCAGCGTAACGAGCGGGAGTGGGGGAAATGAGCAGTTCTTC CASSVTSGSGGNEQFF
TRBJ1-1 - TRBV18 - TGTGCCAGCTCACCTGCAAACAGACGTAACACTGAAGCTTTCTTT CASSPANRRNTEAFF
TRBJ2-1 - TRBV5-1 TRBD2 TGCGCCAGCAGCCCCGGACTAGCGGGACTCAATGAGCAGTTCTTC CASSPGLAGLNEQFF
TRBJ2-3 few TRBV28 TRBD2 TGTGCCAGCAGGTCGGGACTAGCGGGGCGGGATACGCAGTATTTT CASRSGLAGRDTQYF
TRBJ1-1 - TRBV6-1 - TGTGCCAGCAGGGCGACACTGAACACTGAAGCTTTCTTT CASRATLNTEAFF
TRBJ2-5 few TRBV7-3 - TGTGCCAGCAGCTATGCGCTACAGGGATCGGAGACCCAGTACTTC CASSYALQGSETQYF
TRBJ2-1 few TRBV6-5 TRBD1 TGTGCCAGCAGTTACTCCTTCGGACAGGGAGGTGAGCAGTTCTTC CASSYSFGQGGEQFF
TRBJ2-1 - TRBV5-1 TRBD1 TGCGCCAGCAGCCCGGCCCACGGACAGGGGAACAATGAGCAGTTCTTC CASSPAHGQGNNEQFF
TRBJ1-3 - TRBV9 - TGTGCCAGCAGCGTAGGAGGGCAGGGGACTGGAAACACCATATATTTT CASSVGGQGTGNTIYF
TRBJ2-5 few TRBV5-6 TRBD2 TGTGCCAGCAGCTCCTCCGGGACTAGCGGCTTGAGGGCCCAGTACTTC CASSSSGTSGLRAQYF
TRBJ2-1 - TRBV11-3 - TGTGCCAGCAGCTTAGTAGGCGGATCCACCTACAATGAGCAGTTCTTC CASSLVGGSTYNEQFF
TRBJ2-2 few TRBV30 TRBD2 TGTGCCTGGAACAGACTAGCGGGAATCCCCGGGGAGCTGTTTTTT CAWNRLAGIPGELFF
TRBJ2-3 few TRBV29-1 TRBD2 TGCAGCGTTGAGACTAGCGGGGTAGATACGCAGTATTTT CSVETSGVDTQYF
TRBJ1-1 - TRBV30 - TGTGCCTGGAGTGTACGACTGGCCTCCTATACTGAAGCTTTCTTT CAWSVRLASYTEAFF
TRBJ2-7 - TRBV30 TRBD2 TGTGCCTGGACGTTTCCAGCGGGAGGGAGCTACGAGCAGTACTTC CAWTFPAGGSYEQYF
TRBJ2-3 - TRBV6-5 - TGTGCCAGCAGTTACTCCGGGGTCTCTACAGATACGCAGTATTTT CASSYSGVSTDTQYF
TRBJ1-5 - TRBV15 - TGTGCCACCACCCAGTGGGCGTATAGCAATCAGCCCCAGCATTTT CATTQWAYSNQPQHF
TRBJ1-2 - TRBV27 - TGTGCCAGCAGTACCCGGGACAACGTTAACTATGGCTACACCTTC CASSTRDNVNYGYTF
TRBJ2-1 few TRBV5-1 TRBD1 TGCGCCAGCAGCTTGGAACCGGGACAGAGCTTTGAGCAGTTCTTC CASSLEPGQSFEQFF
TRBJ2-5 few TRBV5-1 - TGCGCCAGCAGCTCACAGGGTAAAGAGACCCAGTACTTC CASSSQGKETQYF
TRBJ2-1 few TRBV4-2 TRBD2 TGTGCCAGCAGCCAAGGGGGCGGGAGCGGGGAGCAGTTCTTC CASSQGGGSGEQFF
TRBJ2-5 few TRBV9 TRBD2 TGTGCCAGCACCAAAGAGCGGGGGGAGACCCAGTACTTC CASTKERGETQYF
TRBJ1-2 few TRBV7-9 - TGTGCCAGCACCACCAGGGCAATCTATGGCTACACCTTC CASTTRAIYGYTF
TRBJ1-5 few TRBV30 - TGTGCCTGGAGTCCCGCAGGGCAGTTCGGTAATCAGCCCCAGCATTTT CAWSPAGQFGNQPQHF
TRBJ1-4 - TRBV18 - TGTGCCAGCCGTTGGGGGGAAGGCGAAAAACTGTTTTTT CASRWGEGEKLFF
TRBJ2-7 few TRBV29-1 - TGCAGCGTTGCGCCCAGGTTGACCAACGAGCAGTACTTC CSVAPRLTNEQYF
TRBJ1-2 - TRBV13 TRBD1 TGTGCCAGCAGCCCGACGACAGGGGGCCTGAGGGGCTACACCTTC CASSPTTGGLRGYTF
TRBJ1-2 few TRBV29-1 - TGCAGCGTTGCCATGGTGTTGACAGGAGACTATGGCTACACCTTC CSVAMVLTGDYGYTF
TRBJ2-2 - TRBV15 - TGTGCCACCAAGTCCTCTCCTCCCCACTTGGACACCGGGGAGCTGTTTTTT CATKSSPPHLDTGELFF
TRBJ2-1 few TRBV12-5 - TGTGCTAGTGGACTGAACAATGAGCAGTTCTTC CASGLNNEQFF
TRBJ2-3 few TRBV30 TRBD2 TGTGCCTGGAGTGTCCTCCCCGGACTAGCGGGAGGGCCCCTTCCGGGTACGCAGTATTTT CAWSVLPGLAGGPLPGTQYF
TRBJ1-1 few TRBV9 - TGTGCCAGCAGCGTAGTAGCAGAGAACACTGAAGCTTTCTTT CASSVVAENTEAFF
TRBJ1-5 few TRBV11-2 TRBD1 TGTGCCAGCAGCTTTGCAGGGGGGCGCAATCAGCCCCAGCATTTT CASSFAGGRNQPQHF
TRBJ1-2 few TRBV28 TRBD1 TGTGCCAGCAGACCGGGACAGTCCTATGGCTACACCTTC CASRPGQSYGYTF
TRBJ1-2 - TRBV7-3 - TGTGCCAGCAGCTTCCGGAGGGTAAGTAACTATGGCTACACCTTC CASSFRRVSNYGYTF
TRBJ2-2 few TRBV13 - TGTGCCAGCAGCCAAGGGAGTCCCGGGGAGCTGTTTTTT CASSQGSPGELFF
TRBJ2-7 - TRBV28 - TGTGCCAGCAGCTCAGGACAAAGCTACGAGCAGTACTTC CASSSGQSYEQYF
TRBJ2-5 few TRBV28 - TGTGCCAGCAGTCAAACGGGACTCCAAGGGCGGACCCAGTACTTC CASSQTGLQGRTQYF
TRBJ2-5 - TRBV27 TRBD1 TGTGCCAGCAGTCCCCACAGGGGGCGCGTCCAGACCCAGTACTTC CASSPHRGRVQTQYF
TRBJ2-6 few TRBV6-6 - TGTGCCACTACCGGGGTAATTGGGGCCAACGTCCTGACTTTC CATTGVIGANVLTF
TRBJ2-7 - TRBV30 TRBD1 TGTGCCTGGGCGTCGGGACAGGGTACCCACGAGCAGTACTTC CAWASGQGTHEQYF
TRBJ2-5 once TRBV7-2 - TGTGCCAGCAGCTACGCAGGGATTCAAGAGACCCAGTACTTC CASSYAGIQETQYF
TRBJ2-6 - TRBV5-1 TRBD1 TGCGCCAGCAGCTTGGGACAGGGGTTTAGTTCTGGGGCCAACGTCCTGACTTTC CASSLGQGFSSGANVLTF
TRBJ2-3 - TRBV5-1 - TGCGCCAGCAGCTTGTTTCCACTAGATATAGATACGCAGTATTTT CASSLFPLDIDTQYF
TRBJ1-2 - TRBV23-1 TRBD1 TGCGCCAGCAGTCAATCGGACAGGACCTTCCCTAACTATGGCTACACCTTC CASSQSDRTFPNYGYTF
TRBJ2-1 - TRBV19 - TGTGCCAGTAGTTTGACTAACAATGAGCAGTTCTTC CASSLTNNEQFF
TRBJ1-1 few TRBV28 - TGTGCCAGCAGTTCAGGACACAACCCAAACACTGAAGCTTTCTTT CASSSGHNPNTEAFF
TRBJ2-5 - TRBV25-1 TRBD1 TGTGCCAGCAGTGAATTGGGACAGGGTCTCCAAGAGACCCAGTACTTC CASSELGQGLQETQYF
TRBJ2-2 - TRBV4-3 TRBD2 TGCGCCAGCAGCTACGCTAGCGGGAGACGTACCGGGGAGCTGTTTTTT CASSYASGRRTGELFF
TRBJ2-7 - TRBV15 - TGTGCCACCAGCAGATCGGGACTCGCCACCTACGAGCAGTACTTC CATSRSGLATYEQYF
TRBJ2-5 - TRBV6-1 - TGTGCCAGCAGTGATCAGGCACCACAAGAGACCCAGTACTTC CASSDQAPQETQYF
TRBJ2-1 few TRBV19 - TGTGCCAGTAGCCATAGGTCGCAGGGGATGAGCAATGAGCAGTTCTTC CASSHRSQGMSNEQFF